These 24 T cell receptor beta chains originate from one sample sequenced in a study of shared clonotypes between healthy human individuals. Clones were read by immunoSEQ multiplex PCR, and TCRdb kept only the in-frame ones, dropping some. The table has approximately 340,000 clones, around 67% seen once. Material for sequencing was memory CD4+ T cells sorted from blood. Subset given: CD45RA-negative fraction. The receptors originated from a young man in good health.

There are many counts of this clone. The V gene is TRBV2, the J gene TRBJ2-7, with 9 nucleotides matching TRBD1. The CDR3 is made up of 17 amino acids. Germline V gene lookup returns CDR1 SNHLY and CDR2 FYNNEI. Losses at the gene ends were 5 bases for V and 1 base for J; bases not matched to a gene: 12. The CDR3 nucleotides read TGTGCCAGCAGTCCGGCCGGGACAGGGTTTGGATCCTACGAGCAGTACTTC. It encodes CASSPAGTGFGSYEQYF.

V usage is TRBV5-1 and J usage is TRBJ1-1, with 7 bases fitting TRBD1. V gave up 5 bases and J gave up 1 base; unmatched junction bases: 5. The V gene's germline CDR1 is SGHRS and CDR2 YFSETQ. This CDR3 has 14 amino acids. CDR3 sequence reads: CASRLTGANTEAFF. The CDR3 coding sequence is TGCGCCAGCAGGCTAACAGGGGCGAACACTGAAGCTTTCTTT.

Turning to this clone: The identical CDR3 is also encoded by other nucleotide sequences in the sample. V is TRBV5-1 and J is TRBJ2-3; D gene unclear. Germline assignment: CDR1 SGHRS and CDR2 YFSETQ. The ends were cut back, 0 bases at V and 5 bases at J, with 4 bases in the middle. The CDR3 extends over 12 amino acids. The CDR3 spells CASSLVLDTQYF. In DNA, the CDR3 is TGCGCCAGCAGCTTGGTATTAGATACGCAGTATTTT.

The chain couples TRBV5-1 to TRBJ1-1; D remains ambiguous. Germline CDR1 reads SGHRS; CDR2 reads YFSETQ. The CDR3 loop spans 13 amino acids. V was trimmed by 4 bases and J by 5 bases, leaving 12 bases between them. The CDR3 region is CASSETGWTEAFF. CDR3 coding DNA: TGCGCCAGCAGCGAAACGGGATGGACTGAAGCTTTCTTT.

This clone occurred once. The chain is built from TRBV29-1 and TRBJ2-5, with D unclear. Looked up from germline, CDR1 is SQVTM and CDR2 is ANQGSEA. The V and J ends lost 1 base and 0 bases respectively, with 9 bases between them. The CDR3 contains 14 residues. This chain's CDR3 is CSVEGGRHQETQYF. The CDR3 DNA is TGCAGCGTTGAAGGCGGCAGACACCAAGAGACCCAGTACTTC.

V usage is TRBV5-1 and J usage is TRBJ1-3; tentative D call: TRBD1 (5 bases). The CDR3 extends over 14 amino acids. V was pared by 3 bases and J by 2 bases, with 9 bases between. CDR1 is SGHRS, CDR2 YFSETQ, per germline. The CDR3 sequence: CASSSPGPGNTIYF. The CDR3 nucleotides are TGCGCCAGCAGCTCCCCAGGGCCTGGAAACACCATATATTTT.

The chain recombines TRBV18 with TRBJ2-2; 13 bases map to TRBD2. The CDR3 extends over 19 amino acids. Germline-derived CDR1 and CDR2 are KGHSH and LQKENI. V lost 2 bases to trimming and J lost 7 bases; unmatched junction nucleotides: 13. The CDR3 coding sequence is TGTGCCAGCTCACCAAGACAACTAGCGGGAGGGTCGTCGAACGGGGAGCTGTTTTTT. Encoded protein: CASSPRQLAGGSSNGELFF. Full variable domain (outside the CDR3, taken from reference TRBV18 and TRBJ2-2): NAGVMQNPRHLVRRRGQEARLRCSPMKGHSHVYWYRQLPEEGLKFMVYLQKENIIDESGMPKERFSAEFPKEGPSILRIQQVVRGDSAAYFCASSPRQLAGGSSNGELFFGEGSRLTVL.

The V gene is TRBV2, the J gene TRBJ2-3; D call uncertain. Trimming removed 6 bases from V and 2 bases from J, with 15 bases in between. From germline, CDR1 is SNHLY and CDR2 FYNNEI. The length of the CDR3 is 15 residues. The DNA of the CDR3 is TGTGCCAGCAGGGGCCAGCCCCGCCTCACAGATACGCAGTATTTT. This gives the protein CASRGQPRLTDTQYF.

The rearrangement links TRBV18 to TRBJ2-7; TRBD1 agrees at 8 bases. The CDR3 spans 15 residues. Trimming took 5 bases from V and 5 from J; bases not matched to a gene: 11. The germline V gene has CDR1 KGHSH and CDR2 LQKENI. The CDR3 loop is CASSYLGQGFDEQYF. In DNA, the CDR3 is TGTGCCAGCTCATACTTAGGACAGGGATTCGACGAGCAGTACTTC.

The chain links TRBV7-9 to TRBJ1-2; 7 bases are shared with TRBD1. Germline V lookup: CDR1 SEHNR, CDR2 FQNEAQ (reference sequence). Losses at the gene ends were 5 bases for V and 4 bases for J; bases not matched to a gene: 10. There are 15 residues in the CDR3. The CDR3 sequence is CASSPPADRAYGYTF. CDR3 coding DNA: TGTGCCAGCAGCCCGCCCGCCGACAGGGCCTATGGCTACACCTTC.

The chain carries TRBV21-1 and TRBJ2-2. TRBV21-1 is assigned pseudogene status. The CDR3 spans 20 residues. Written as DNA, the CDR3 is TGTGCCAGCAGCAAAGCCATGAGGGGGGCCGGGACTTCCGATCCCGGGGAGCTGTTTTTT. The encoded protein is CASSKAMRGAGTSDPGELFF.

The chain joins TRBV5-1 to TRBJ2-3; 10 bases align to TRBD2. Losses at the gene ends were 4 bases for V and 0 bases for J; bases not matched to a gene: 2. Germline assignment: CDR1 SGHRS and CDR2 YFSETQ. This CDR3 has 15 amino acids. The CDR3 DNA is TGCGCCAGCAGCGTTAGCGGGAGGAGCACAGATACGCAGTATTTT. Residues: CASSVSGRSTDTQYF. Full variable domain (remainder filled in from reference TRBV5-1 and TRBJ2-3): KAGVTQTPRYLIKTRGQQVTLSCSPISGHRSVSWYQQTPGQGLQFLFEYFSETQRNKGNFPGRFSGRQFSNSRSEMNVSTLELGDSALYLCASSVSGRSTDTQYFGPGTRLTVL.

The rearrangement uses TRBV2 and TRBJ2-1; D is ambiguous. CDR3 length: 15 residues. The germline gives CDR1 SNHLY, CDR2 FYNNEI. V was pared by 5 bases and J by 7 bases, with 18 bases between. The chain's CDR3 is CASSTRTLVVNEQFF. The CDR3 DNA sequence: TGTGCCAGCAGTACTCGCACCTTGGTCGTGAATGAGCAGTTCTTC.

The chain is built from TRBV29-1 and TRBJ2-1; D is undetermined. The germline CDR1 and CDR2 sequences are SQVTM and ANQGSEA. V gave up 8 bases and J gave up 0 bases, with 11 bases separating them. CDR3 size: 13 residues. The CDR3 bases are TGCAGCTCCATGCCAGACTCCTACAATGAGCAGTTCTTC. Amino acid sequence: CSSMPDSYNEQFF.

This clone was counted a few times. V is TRBV30 and J is TRBJ2-6; D is ambiguous. The CDR3 has 12 amino acids. CDR1 is GTSNPN and CDR2 is SVGIG in the germline V gene (reference sequence). Trimming left V 8 bases short and J 1 base short, with 6 bases between. The CDR3 sequence: CALGSGANVLTF. CDR3 coding DNA: TGTGCCCTCGGTTCTGGGGCCAACGTCCTGACTTTC.

The chain links TRBV29-1 to TRBJ2-5; D not resolved. Between the trimmed V and J ends, which lost 3 bases and 7 bases, there was a span of 18 bases. The CDR3 runs 14 residues. Germline assignment: CDR1 SQVTM and CDR2 ANQGSEA. The CDR3 protein is CSVENGQGMRTQYF. As DNA, the CDR3 is TGCAGCGTTGAGAACGGCCAAGGTATGAGGACCCAGTACTTC.

V is TRBV7-7 and J is TRBJ2-1, with 7 bases aligning to TRBD1. Germline trimming cut 1 base from V and 6 bases from J; bases unmatched to any gene: 6. Germline CDR1 and CDR2: SSHAT and FNYEAQ (reference sequence). The CDR3 is 15 residues long. The CDR3 loop reads CASSLGRAGGNEQFF. The CDR3 nucleotides read TGTGCCAGCAGCTTAGGTAGAGCAGGGGGCAATGAGCAGTTCTTC.

This clone was counted between two and nine times. The CDR3 coding sequence is TGTGCCATCAGTGAGTCACGGTCCGAGACCCAGTACTTC. The encoded protein is CAISESRSETQYF. V is TRBV10-3 and J is TRBJ2-5; D gene ambiguous. The CDR3 contains 13 residues. The V gene lost 0 bases and the J gene lost 5 bases, with 7 bases spanning the gap. Per the germline V gene, CDR1 is ENHRY and CDR2 is SYGVKD.

This clone was found many times. Other DNA variants within this sample encode the same CDR3. The chain combines TRBV5-1 with TRBJ1-4; TRBD1 is a possible D gene (6 bases). Germline V gene sequence: CDR1 SGHRS, CDR2 YFSETQ. V was trimmed by 1 base and J by 7 bases, leaving 11 bases between them. This CDR3 region has 14 residues. CDR3 DNA sequence: TGCGCCAGCAGCTTGACAGGGTACGGTGAAAAACTGTTTTTT. This translates into CASSLTGYGEKLFF.

The chain recombines TRBV10-3 with TRBJ2-7, with TRBD2 identical over 8 bases. The V gene end was trimmed by 3 bases and the J gene end by 1 base; junction bases not matched to a gene: 11. This CDR3 has 17 amino acids. Germline assignment: CDR1 ENHRY and CDR2 SYGVKD. The DNA of the CDR3 is TGTGCCATCAGTGACCACTCCCGGACTAGCTCTTCCTACGAGCAGTACTTC. This translates into CAISDHSRTSSSYEQYF.

The rearrangement uses TRBV5-4 and TRBJ2-5, with a weak D call TRBD1 (6 bases). The germline V and J ends were trimmed by 1 base and 4 bases, with 11 bases remaining between them. This CDR3 is 14 amino acids long. Germline CDR1 SGHNT, CDR2 YYREEE (reference sequence). The CDR3 nucleotides are TGTGCCAGCAGCTTGTCAGGGGTGACAGAGACCCAGTACTTC. Translation gives CASSLSGVTETQYF.

This chain joins TRBV5-8 and TRBJ1-5, with no clear D. Looked up from germline, CDR1 is SGHTS and CDR2 is YDEGEE. The germline V and J ends were trimmed by 4 bases and 6 bases, with 17 bases remaining between them. The CDR3 has 15 residues. CDR3 region: CASSQLGHPSQPQHF. CDR3 in DNA: TGTGCCAGCAGCCAACTTGGTCACCCGAGTCAGCCCCAGCATTTT.

V gene TRBV11-2 combines with J gene TRBJ1-2; D call uncertain. Between the trimmed V and J ends, which lost 5 bases and 5 bases, there was a span of 12 bases. The length of the CDR3 is 13 residues. Looked up from germline, CDR1 is SGHAT and CDR2 is FQNNGV. The CDR3 protein is CASSPTVGYGYTF. The CDR3 bases are TGTGCCAGCAGCCCGACTGTGGGATATGGCTACACCTTC.

The chain joins TRBV5-1 to TRBJ2-1; the D call may be TRBD1 or TRBD2 (5 bases each). V lost 2 bases to trimming and J lost 4 bases, with 10 bases between them. The CDR3 has 14 residues. Germline V CDR1 and CDR2: SGHRS, YFSETQ. CDR3 amino acids: CASSFRDPYNEQFF. The CDR3 DNA reads as TGCGCCAGCAGCTTCCGGGACCCTTACAATGAGCAGTTCTTC.